This TCR beta chain was obtained from a study of radiation and T cells in renal cell carcinoma. Study-wide background: Nephrectomy followed 15 Gy stereotactic body radiation by 4 weeks. Notes on the study in general: No pretreatment tumor biopsies were available for baseline clonotypes. In blood, top tumor clones expanded by 2 weeks, shrinking by 4.

Sample time point: blood 2 weeks post-SBRT. Treatment reported: 15 Gy SBRT to primary tumor, nephrectomy 4 weeks later. The patient's renal cell carcinoma had clear cell pathology. CDR1 is SGHDT, CDR2 YYEEEE, per germline. V shed 2 bases, J shed 4 bases, and the junction held 8 bases outside the gene matches. The CDR3 has 15 residues. Sequenced by immunoSEQ multiplex PCR; TCRdb stores in-frame clones only, minus some. This table has 120,000 or so clones, roughly four fifths appearing once. With regard to this clone: Its antigen is as yet unknown.

The source is a man aged 45-60 years with renal cell carcinoma. Specimen: blood, collected from a patient whose treatment included radiotherapy and nephrectomy. The rearrangement uses TRBV5-6 and TRBJ2-7, with TRBD2 matching over 8 bases. The DNA of the CDR3 is TGTGCCAGCAGCTTCTCCTGGACTAGCCAGTACGAGCAGTACTTC. As protein: CASSFSWTSQYEQYF. The whole variable domain, filled in from reference TRBV5-6 and TRBJ2-7, reads DAGVTQSPTHLIKTRGQQVTLRCSPKSGHDTVSWYQQALGQGPQFIFQYYEEEERQRGNFPDRFSGHQFPNYSSELNVNALLLGDSALYLCASSFSWTSQYEQYFGPGTRLTVT.